Listed below are T cell receptor beta chains from one sample, sequenced in a study of blood T cell repertoires in COVID-19. TCRdb keeps only in-frame clones here, not all; method: immunoSEQ multiplex PCR. The repertoire consists of about 200,000 clones, with approximately 80% occurring once and the leading ten covering around 5.2%. Specimen: PBMCs or T cells enriched from blood (not recorded which). The receptors were sampled from a woman in her fifties or sixties with acute COVID-19. Each CDR3 is given with its conserved first and last residue. A D gene is named only where the DNA matches it firmly. Clone size is shown for a subset of rows, as once, few, many or a class of expanded clone.

d_call: NA
j_call: TRBJ1-3
v_call: TRBV4-3
clone_size: NA
cdr3_aa: CASSQEGTLSGNTIYF
cdr3_nt: TGCGCCAGCAGCCAAGAAGGAACACTATCTGGAAACACCATATATTTT

d_call: NA
j_call: TRBJ2-1
v_call: TRBV14
clone_size: few
cdr3_aa: CASSQTPRLVNEQFF
cdr3_nt: TGTGCCAGCAGCCAGACACCGAGACTAGTCAATGAGCAGTTCTTC

d_call: TRBD2
j_call: TRBJ2-1
v_call: TRBV19
clone_size: NA
cdr3_aa: CASRPGTSGYNEQFF
cdr3_nt: TGTGCCAGTAGACCCGGGACTAGCGGCTACAATGAGCAGTTCTTC

d_call: NA
j_call: TRBJ2-3
v_call: TRBV18
clone_size: NA
cdr3_aa: CASSSGGTDTQYF
cdr3_nt: TGTGCCAGCTCCTCAGGGGGCACAGATACGCAGTATTTT

d_call: NA
j_call: TRBJ1-4
v_call: TRBV18
clone_size: once
cdr3_aa: CASSPEDEKLFF
cdr3_nt: TGTGCCAGCTCACCCGAGGATGAAAAACTGTTTTTT

d_call: TRBD2
j_call: TRBJ2-7
v_call: TRBV30
clone_size: NA
cdr3_aa: CAWSGAGRLAGARNEQYF
cdr3_nt: TGTGCCTGGTCGGGGGCAGGGAGACTAGCGGGAGCCAGGAACGAGCAGTACTTC

d_call: NA
j_call: TRBJ1-2
v_call: TRBV24-1
clone_size: NA
cdr3_aa: CATSAGINYGYTF
cdr3_nt: TGTGCCACCAGTGCCGGGATCAACTATGGCTACACCTTC

d_call: TRBD2
j_call: TRBJ2-3
v_call: TRBV10-3
clone_size: NA
cdr3_aa: CAISDIGGGGTDTQYF
cdr3_nt: TGTGCCATCAGTGACATAGGTGGGGGAGGGACAGATACGCAGTATTTT

d_call: NA
j_call: TRBJ2-1
v_call: TRBV4-2
clone_size: NA
cdr3_aa: CASSRSNRGGYNEQFF
cdr3_nt: TGTGCCAGCAGCCGCAGCAATAGGGGGGGGTACAATGAGCAGTTCTTC

d_call: NA
j_call: TRBJ1-3
v_call: TRBV14
clone_size: NA
cdr3_aa: CASSSRGAGNTIYF
cdr3_nt: TGTGCCAGCAGCTCCAGGGGAGCGGGAAACACCATATATTTT

d_call: NA
j_call: TRBJ2-1
v_call: TRBV30
clone_size: few
cdr3_aa: CAYVSGSYNEQFF
cdr3_nt: TGTGCCTACGTAAGCGGATCCTACAATGAGCAGTTCTTC

d_call: TRBD1
j_call: TRBJ1-5
v_call: TRBV24-1
clone_size: NA
cdr3_aa: CATWNGQDNQPQHF
cdr3_nt: TGTGCCACCTGGAACGGACAGGATAATCAGCCCCAGCATTTT

d_call: TRBD1
j_call: TRBJ1-1
v_call: TRBV9
clone_size: NA
cdr3_aa: CASSLTGGEGTEAFF
cdr3_nt: TGTGCCAGCAGCCTCACAGGGGGCGAGGGCACTGAAGCTTTCTTT

d_call: TRBD1
j_call: TRBJ1-6
v_call: TRBV7-2
clone_size: NA
cdr3_aa: CASSLQGRGSPLHF
cdr3_nt: TGTGCCAGCAGCCTACAGGGGAGAGGTTCACCCCTCCACTTT

d_call: NA
j_call: TRBJ2-5
v_call: TRBV19
clone_size: NA
cdr3_aa: CASSINRGSVAQETQYF
cdr3_nt: TGTGCCAGTAGTATAAATCGAGGGTCGGTGGCACAAGAGACCCAGTACTTC

d_call: TRBD1
j_call: TRBJ2-3
v_call: TRBV24-1
clone_size: NA
cdr3_aa: CATSDSRGTGDTQYF
cdr3_nt: TGTGCCACCAGTGATAGCAGGGGGACCGGAGATACGCAGTATTTT

d_call: NA
j_call: TRBJ2-1
v_call: TRBV29-1
clone_size: NA
cdr3_aa: CSGRTGSPFEQFF
cdr3_nt: TGCAGCGGACGAACAGGGTCCCCTTTTGAGCAGTTCTTC

d_call: NA
j_call: TRBJ1-5
v_call: TRBV28
clone_size: once
cdr3_aa: CASTASGGMINQPQHF
cdr3_nt: TGTGCCAGCACTGCCTCCGGGGGTATGATCAATCAGCCCCAGCATTTT

d_call: NA
j_call: TRBJ2-5
v_call: TRBV7-8
clone_size: NA
cdr3_aa: CASSRRETQYF
cdr3_nt: TGTGCCAGCAGCCGGAGGGAGACCCAGTACTTC

d_call: NA
j_call: TRBJ1-2
v_call: TRBV11-2
clone_size: NA
cdr3_aa: CASSLGRAHYGYTF
cdr3_nt: TGTGCCAGCAGCTTAGGCAGGGCTCACTATGGCTACACCTTC

d_call: NA
j_call: TRBJ1-4
v_call: TRBV27
clone_size: NA
cdr3_aa: CASSYHSSNEKLFF
cdr3_nt: TGTGCCAGCAGCTATCACTCTTCTAATGAAAAACTGTTTTTT

d_call: TRBD2
j_call: TRBJ2-5
v_call: TRBV5-4
clone_size: NA
cdr3_aa: CASSHSGGARETQYF
cdr3_nt: TGTGCCAGCAGCCATAGCGGGGGGGCCAGGGAGACCCAGTACTTC

d_call: TRBD1
j_call: TRBJ2-7
v_call: TRBV19
clone_size: NA
cdr3_aa: CASRLGTGTYEQYF
cdr3_nt: TGTGCCAGTAGGCTCGGGACAGGGACCTACGAGCAGTACTTC

d_call: NA
j_call: TRBJ2-7
v_call: TRBV28
clone_size: NA
cdr3_aa: CASSSLVAYEQYF
cdr3_nt: TGTGCCAGCAGTTCTCTAGTAGCCTACGAGCAGTACTTC

d_call: TRBD1
j_call: TRBJ1-1
v_call: TRBV5-1
clone_size: NA
cdr3_aa: CASSSTGGISAEAFF
cdr3_nt: TGCGCCAGCAGCTCGACAGGGGGCATAAGCGCTGAAGCTTTCTTT

d_call: NA
j_call: TRBJ2-6
v_call: TRBV18
clone_size: NA
cdr3_aa: CASSPGSSGANVLTF
cdr3_nt: TGTGCCAGCTCACCGGGCAGCTCTGGGGCCAACGTCCTGACTTTC

d_call: NA
j_call: TRBJ1-1
v_call: TRBV4-3
clone_size: NA
cdr3_aa: CASSQGMGGEAFF
cdr3_nt: TGCGCCAGCAGCCAAGGAATGGGGGGAGAAGCTTTCTTT

d_call: NA
j_call: TRBJ2-2
v_call: TRBV9
clone_size: NA
cdr3_aa: CASTRRLGGAGELFF
cdr3_nt: TGTGCCAGCACCAGAAGACTAGGCGGGGCCGGGGAGCTGTTTTTT

d_call: NA
j_call: TRBJ1-6
v_call: TRBV12-3/TRBV12-4
clone_size: NA
cdr3_aa: CASSRGGGSPLHF
cdr3_nt: TGTGCCAGCAGCCGGGGGGGTGGTTCACCCCTCCACTTT

d_call: NA
j_call: TRBJ1-2
v_call: TRBV11-2
clone_size: few
cdr3_aa: CASSSAGIYYGYTF
cdr3_nt: TGTGCCAGCAGCTCCGCCGGGATCTACTATGGCTACACCTTC

d_call: TRBD1
j_call: TRBJ1-1
v_call: TRBV5-1
clone_size: few
cdr3_aa: CASSPLQGSNTEAFF
cdr3_nt: TGCGCCAGCAGCCCACTACAGGGGAGCAACACTGAAGCTTTCTTT

d_call: NA
j_call: TRBJ1-5
v_call: TRBV3-1/TRBV3-2
clone_size: NA
cdr3_aa: CASSRSEAVDQPQHF
cdr3_nt: TGTGCCAGCAGCCGGAGTGAGGCAGTCGATCAGCCCCAGCATTTT